Below, 14 T cell receptor beta chains from the same sample are listed, as sequenced in a study of T cells after yellow fever vaccination. TCRdb reprocessed the 5' RACE reads via MiXCR and lists one record per CDR3 protein. Counted here are more than 350,000 distinct CDR3 sequences, around 10% occurring once; the ten biggest clones make up 18%. The sample here was PBMCs, taken on the day of the first yellow fever vaccination. These TCRs come from a young man who received the YFV17D yellow fever vaccine.

This chain joins TRBV5-1 and TRBJ1-1, with 8 bases fitting TRBD1. The V and J ends lost 6 bases and 0 bases, in that order; junction bases with no gene match: 7. The CDR3 spans 15 residues. Germline values: CDR1 SGHRS, CDR2 YFSETQ. Written as DNA, the CDR3 is TGCGCCAGCACCGAAATGACAGGGGTGAACACTGAAGCTTTCTTT. As protein: CASTEMTGVNTEAFF.

The chain couples TRBV19 to TRBJ2-2; TRBD1 aligns across 9 bases. V shed 5 bases, J shed 6 bases, and the junction held 13 bases outside the gene matches. The CDR3 spans 17 residues. Germline V gives CDR1 LNHDA, CDR2 SQIVND (reference sequence). For the CDR3, the DNA is TGTGCCAGTAGTCCTCGATGGACAGGGGATTTCGCCGGGGAGCTGTTTTTT. It encodes CASSPRWTGDFAGELFF.

In this sample, this clonotype turned up a few times. The chain recombines TRBV27 with TRBJ2-5; 7 bases match TRBD1. V shed 5 bases and J 5 bases; nucleotides not matched to a gene: 11. Germline CDR1 and CDR2: MNHEY and SMNVEV (reference sequence). This CDR3 has 15 amino acids. CDR3 in amino acids: CASSIISQGRETQYF. CDR3 DNA sequence: TGTGCCAGCAGTATCATATCACAGGGGCGGGAGACCCAGTACTTC.

This clonotype was counted a few times. The chain joins TRBV5-6 to TRBJ2-1; D not certain. Trimming cost V 4 bases and J 14 bases, with 13 bases left between them. This CDR3 has 11 amino acids. The germline gives CDR1 SGHDT, CDR2 YYEEEE. DNA of the CDR3: TGTGCCAGCAGCGTAGGTTCCGAAAAGTTCTTC. As protein: CASSVGSEKFF. Together with reference TRBV5-6 and TRBJ2-1, the CDR3 gives the full variable domain: DAGVTQSPTHLIKTRGQQVTLRCSPKSGHDTVSWYQQALGQGPQFIFQYYEEEERQRGNFPDRFSGHQFPNYSSELNVNALLLGDSALYLCASSVGSEKFFGPGTRLTVL.

This clonotype was observed a few times. The chain uses TRBV4-1 and TRBJ1-2; D is unclear. In germline, CDR1 is MGHRA, CDR2 YSYEKL. This CDR3 region has 13 residues. Trimming took 2 bases from V and 8 from J, leaving 12 bases between them. For the CDR3, the DNA is TGCGCCAGCAGCCAACGCCTTGGGAACGGCTACACCTTC. Protein product: CASSQRLGNGYTF.

The sample holds a few counts of this clonotype. The rearrangement joins TRBV7-9 to TRBJ2-3, with a tentative D call TRBD2 (7 bases). V lost 2 bases and J lost 2, with 14 bases in between. From germline, CDR1 is SEHNR and CDR2 FQNEAQ (reference sequence). This CDR3 has 16 residues. CDR3 DNA sequence: TGTGCCAGCAGCTTACCGGGCGGGGGCATCACAGATACGCAGTATTTT. Its protein is CASSLPGGGITDTQYF.

This clonotype came up a few times. The J gene is TRBJ1-5, the V gene TRBV27; D is unclear. In germline, CDR1 is MNHEY, CDR2 SMNVEV (reference sequence). Trimming shortened V by 5 bases and J by 0 bases, and 11 bases separated the two germline ends. CDR3 size: 15 residues. The CDR3 spells CASSTKGYSNQPQHF. In nucleotides, the CDR3 is TGTGCCAGCAGTACCAAGGGCTATAGCAATCAGCCCCAGCATTTT.

The chain combines TRBV13 with TRBJ2-2; D is undetermined. Trimming pared 0 bases from V and 2 bases from J, leaving 16 bases between. The CDR3 has 18 residues. Germline V gene sequence: CDR1 PRHDT, CDR2 FYEKMQ (reference sequence). For the CDR3, the DNA is TGTGCCAGCAGCTTAGGCGCCCCGATCCAGCGAAACACCGGGGAGCTGTTTTTT. This translates into CASSLGAPIQRNTGELFF.

This clonotype appeared a few times. This chain connects TRBV18 to TRBJ1-1; 7 nucleotides agree with TRBD1. In germline, CDR1 is KGHSH, CDR2 LQKENI. The V gene end was trimmed by 1 base and the J gene end by 0 bases; junction bases not matched to a gene: 5. The CDR3 contains 16 residues. The CDR3, as DNA: TGTGCCAGCTCACCACAGACAGGGACCATGAACACTGAAGCTTTCTTT. This codes for CASSPQTGTMNTEAFF.

A single count supports this clonotype. The J gene is TRBJ2-1, the V gene TRBV7-2, with 7 bases aligning to TRBD1. V shed 2 bases, J shed 8 bases, and the junction held 9 bases outside the gene matches. CDR1 is SGHTA and CDR2 is FQGNSA in the germline V gene. The CDR3 sequence is 15 residues long. As DNA, the CDR3 is TGTGCCAGCAGCTTAAGGAGACAGGGATACGATGAGCAGTTCTTC. Protein: CASSLRRQGYDEQFF.

In this sample, this clonotype turned up a few times. This chain links TRBV6-1 with TRBJ2-4; tentatively, D is TRBD1 or TRBD2 (5 bases each). Germline V CDR1 and CDR2: MNHNS, SASEGT. This CDR3 contains 14 residues. Between the trimmed V and J ends, which lost 5 bases and 9 bases, there was a span of 17 bases. The DNA for the CDR3 is TGTGCCAGCAGTCCGAGGGTCTTAGGGGCCATTCAGTACTTC. The encoded protein is CASSPRVLGAIQYF.

The rearrangement joins TRBV24-1 to TRBJ2-3, with 8 bases matching TRBD2. Germline CDR1 and CDR2: KGHDR and SFDVKD. The CDR3 is 15 residues long. The J segment lost 4 bases and the V segment lost 4 bases, leaving 6 bases of the junction unmatched. DNA for the CDR3: TGTGCCACCAGTGACCCGGGGGGGCCGGCAGATACGCAGTATTTT. It codes for CATSDPGGPADTQYF.

V is TRBV30 and J is TRBJ2-5, with D possibly matching TRBD1 (6 bases). Looked up from germline, CDR1 is GTSNPN and CDR2 is SVGIG (reference sequence). There are 13 residues in the CDR3. The V end was cut by 4 bases, the J end by 9 bases, with 18 bases between. In DNA form, the CDR3 reads TGTGCCTGGACTGGCCCCGGACCAGGGGCCCAGTACTTC. Translation gives CAWTGPGPGAQYF.

This clonotype came up a few times. V is TRBV20-1 and J is TRBJ1-2, with unresolved D. The CDR3 length is 13 residues. Trimming pared 5 bases from V and 4 bases from J, leaving 14 bases between. The germline gives CDR1 DFQATT, CDR2 SNEGSKA (reference sequence). This chain's CDR3 is CSAPSGRTYGYTF. DNA for the CDR3: TGCAGTGCTCCCTCCGGCCGGACCTATGGCTACACCTTC.